One T cell receptor (beta chain) is described in this entry. These data originate in a study of blood T cell repertoires in COVID-19. Study-wide context: Spain, Italy and the United States supplied samples that represented acute and convalescent COVID-19. PBMCs, B-cell-depleted T cells, or T cells provided the cDNA or gDNA that made up the material.

Original handling: Cell counts per sample came from amplifying reference gene primers. Measured with immunoSEQ multiplex PCR; TCRdb has only the in-frame clones, and not every one. For V, J and clone size, that table is used; D and trimming come from the DNA. The sample includes about 110,000 clones, approximately 89% of them seen just once. V lost 2 bases to trimming and J lost 5 bases, with 7 bases between them. This CDR3 region has 13 residues. The germline gives CDR1 SGHTA, CDR2 FQGNSA. The TCR was taken from a man aged 40-55 years with acute or convalescent COVID-19. The specimen was peripheral blood. This chain uses TRBV7-2 with TRBJ1-3; D is undetermined. The CDR3: CASSLPGRNTIYF. The CDR3 region has the DNA TGTGCCAGCAGCTTACCGGGTAGAAACACCATATATTTT.